This paragraph reports one T cell receptor (beta chain). No antigen is known for it. This sample stems from a study of B cell selection in AIRE deficiency. Sequencing was performed with immunoSEQ multiplex PCR; in TCRdb, only in-frame clones are kept and a portion is missing. The sample includes roughly 25,000 clones, about 96% of them seen just once. General study findings and limits: Of some 3,300 shared Treg TCRbeta sequences, approximately 31% were healthy-only, approximately 9.7% patient-only. Around 33% of healthy-shared Treg sequences were found among patient Tconv cells. Shorter CDR3s marked shared Treg sequences, biased toward few non-templated insertions.

The sorted conventional CD4 T cells were gated as CD4+CD127+. Germline V CDR1 and CDR2: MNHEY, SVGAGI. This CDR3 spans 15 amino acids. V was clipped by 4 bases and J by 0 bases; unmatched bases: 5. Material for sequencing was CD4+CD127+ conventional T cells sorted from PBMCs. The chain recombines TRBV6-5 with TRBJ2-7, with 8 bases matching TRBD1. This TCR was sampled from a human donor in good health. The DNA for the CDR3 is TGTGCCAGCAGTTTAGGACAGGGTACCTCCTACGAGCAGTACTTC. Translating it yields CASSLGQGTSYEQYF.